Detailed here is one T cell receptor beta chain. The antigen remains unidentified. The source of the sample is a study of OX40 agonist ivuxolimab in advanced cancers. General study results and limits: The study found among the lowest clonal expansion in partial responders at 0.1-3.0 mg/kg.

This table comes from immunoSEQ multiplex PCR, and its TCRdb copy is limited to in-frame clones, with some not included. The sample records tens of thousands of clones, around 76% being singletons. Germline CDR1 LNHNV, CDR2 YYDKDF (reference sequence). With 2 bases removed from V and 3 bases from J, the gap between germline ends came to 15 bases. The CDR3 has 16 residues. The TCR sequence derives from an adult with an advanced solid tumor such as melanoma, head and neck, liver or kidney cancer. The J gene is TRBJ2-3, the V gene TRBV15; D may correspond to TRBD1 or TRBD2 (5 bases each). Specimen: CD4+ or CD8+ T cells sorted from blood, collected in a trial of the OX40 agonist ivuxolimab. The chain's CDR3 is CATSRFRDHVTDTQYF. In DNA, the CDR3 is TGTGCCACCAGCAGATTCCGGGACCACGTGACAGATACGCAGTATTTT. Using reference TRBV15 and TRBJ2-3 for the parts outside the CDR3, the full variable domain is DAMVIQNPRYQVTQFGKPVTLSCSQTLNHNVMYWYQQKSSQAPKLLFHYYDKDFNNEADTPDNFQSRRPNTSFCFLDIRSPGLGDTAMYLCATSRFRDHVTDTQYFGPGTRLTVL.